The 9 T cell receptor beta chains listed next were all sequenced from one sample in a study of blood T cell repertoires in COVID-19. Profiling relied on immunoSEQ multiplex PCR, and the TCRdb table lists in-frame clones only, not all of them. The table includes about 190,000 clones, around four fifths detected once. The sequencing input was peripheral blood. The receptors here all came from a human donor in a cohort sampled during active COVID-19.

In DNA, the CDR3 is TGCGCCAGCAGACCGGGACAGGGACCCTATGGCTACACCTTC. Translating it yields CASRPGQGPYGYTF. V gene TRBV5-1 combines with J gene TRBJ1-2, with 9 bases fitting TRBD1. The trim removed 5 bases at V and 4 bases at J, leaving 6 bases unmatched. Germline lookup yields CDR1 SGHRS and CDR2 YFSETQ. This CDR3 spans 14 amino acids. The full variable domain, its missing parts supplied by reference TRBV5-1 and TRBJ1-2, is KAGVTQTPRYLIKTRGQQVTLSCSPISGHRSVSWYQQTPGQGLQFLFEYFSETQRNKGNFPGRFSGRQFSNSRSEMNVSTLELGDSALYLCASRPGQGPYGYTFGSGTRLTVV.

This chain connects TRBV5-1 to TRBJ1-1; perhaps TRBD1 as D (5 bases). CDR1 SGHRS and CDR2 YFSETQ come from the germline V gene. Trimming removed 5 bases from V and 2 bases from J, with 19 bases in between. This CDR3 has 16 amino acids. CDR3 sequence: CASRPGRGAPNTEAFF. CDR3 DNA sequence: TGCGCCAGCAGACCGGGGCGCGGGGCTCCTAACACTGAAGCTTTCTTT.

The chain links TRBV5-1 to TRBJ1-5; D is perhaps TRBD1 (5 bases). CDR1 is SGHRS and CDR2 is YFSETQ in the germline V gene. The CDR3 length is 16 residues. V dropped 3 bases and J dropped 5 bases, with 18 bases sitting between them. CDR3 in amino acids: CASSSPPRELDQPQHF. CDR3 coding DNA: TGCGCCAGCAGCTCGCCTCCCAGGGAACTTGATCAGCCCCAGCATTTT.

The gene calls are TRBV6-1 and TRBJ1-4, with TRBD1 matching over 7 bases. The CDR3 runs 18 residues. Germline V lookup: CDR1 MNHNS, CDR2 SASEGT. V shed 4 bases, J shed 0 bases, and the junction held 11 bases outside the gene matches. The CDR3 region is CASSVPDRFHATNEKLFF. In DNA form, the CDR3 reads TGTGCCAGCAGTGTTCCGGACAGGTTCCACGCAACTAATGAAAAACTGTTTTTT.

This sequence joins TRBV18 and TRBJ1-6; 8 bases match TRBD1. Trimming took 4 bases from V and 14 from J; bases not matched to a gene: 7. Germline V gene sequence: CDR1 KGHSH, CDR2 LQKENI. The CDR3 has 13 amino acids. Here the CDR3 DNA reads TGTGCCAGCTCACGCAACAGGGGGTCATCCCTCCACTTT. It translates to CASSRNRGSSLHF.

The chain's CDR3 is CASSRDSSYNEQFF. CDR3 bases: TGTGCCAGCAGCCGGGACAGCAGTTACAATGAGCAGTTCTTC. The chain combines TRBV5-5 with TRBJ2-1, with 7 bases fitting TRBD1. This CDR3 contains 14 residues. With V trimmed by 4 bases and J by 4 bases, 5 bases remained unmatched. Per germline, CDR1 SGHKS and CDR2 YYEKEE (reference sequence).

The chain carries TRBV7-8 and TRBJ2-3; TRBD2 matches 12 bases. The CDR3 covers 16 residues. Germline CDR1 is SGHVS and CDR2 is FQNEAQ. V trimming: 3 bases; J trimming: 4 bases; junction bases outside the gene matches: 5. In DNA form, the CDR3 reads TGTGCCAGCAGCTTCACTAGCGGGGGGATCCCAGATACGCAGTATTTT. This sequence encodes CASSFTSGGIPDTQYF.

V gene TRBV7-6 combines with J gene TRBJ2-2; D is possibly TRBD1 (6 bases). From germline, CDR1 is SGHVS and CDR2 FNYEAQ. Trimming took off 5 bases at V and 7 bases at J, with 14 bases between the two ends. CDR3 length: 14 amino acids. The CDR3 here is CASSLGQLGGELFF. CDR3 nucleotide sequence: TGTGCCAGCAGCCTTGGACAGCTTGGCGGGGAGCTGTTTTTT.

The chain uses TRBV5-1 and TRBJ2-5, with 7 bases fitting TRBD2. V lost 0 bases and J lost 1; bases outside the gene matches: 12. CDR1 and CDR2 from the germline V gene are SGHRS and YFSETQ. The CDR3 has 18 residues. The CDR3 here is CASSLGWAAGKSQETQYF. The CDR3 DNA reads TGCGCCAGCAGCTTGGGTTGGGCAGCGGGGAAAAGCCAAGAGACCCAGTACTTC.